The rows below give T cell receptor beta chains drawn from one sample of a study of blood T cell repertoires in COVID-19. This table comes from immunoSEQ multiplex PCR, and its TCRdb copy is limited to in-frame clones, with some not included. Of 130,000 to 150,000 clones detected, just under 85% appear once; the ten largest clones hold just over 9%. Sequencing was carried out using PBMCs or T cells enriched from blood (not recorded which). These receptors were taken from a man aged 45-65 years who had recovered from COVID-19. CDR3s include the opening cysteine and the closing phenylalanine or tryptophan. A D gene is named only where the DNA matches it firmly. Clone sizes are given selectively: once, few, many, or a class where the clone is expanded.

clone_size d_call j_call v_call cdr3_aa cdr3_nt
NA NA TRBJ2-1 TRBV28 CASSLTGRYNEQFF TGTGCCAGCAGTTTGACAGGCCGGTACAATGAGCAGTTCTTC
NA NA TRBJ2-5 TRBV9 CASSVGGTPQETQYF TGTGCCAGCAGCGTAGGGGGGACACCCCAAGAGACCCAGTACTTC
NA NA TRBJ2-1 TRBV19 CASSSVAYEQFF TGTGCCAGTAGTAGTGTAGCCTATGAGCAGTTCTTC
NA TRBD1 TRBJ1-4 TRBV5-1 CASSLQGTANEKLFF TGCGCCAGCAGCTTGCAAGGGACAGCTAATGAAAAACTGTTTTTT
NA NA TRBJ2-1 TRBV12-3/TRBV12-4 CASSFTVNEQFF TGTGCCAGCAGTTTCACAGTGAATGAGCAGTTCTTC
NA NA TRBJ2-5 TRBV12-3/TRBV12-4 CASSSDNQETQYF TGTGCCAGCAGTTCGGACAACCAAGAGACCCAGTACTTC
NA TRBD2 TRBJ2-1 TRBV10-1 CASSESVAGTSYNEQFF TGCGCCAGCAGTGAGTCCGTAGCGGGGACCTCCTACAATGAGCAGTTCTTC
NA TRBD1 TRBJ2-7 TRBV5-4 CASSSPPTGVGSYEQYF TGTGCCAGCAGCTCCCCCCCGACAGGGGTCGGTTCCTACGAGCAGTACTTC
once TRBD1 TRBJ2-3 TRBV6-5 CASRKGQGGTDTQYF TGTGCCAGCAGGAAGGGGCAGGGGGGCACAGATACGCAGTATTTT
NA NA TRBJ1-1 TRBV5-1 CASSLTYLNTEAFF TGCGCCAGCAGCTTGACGTACTTGAACACTGAAGCTTTCTTT
NA TRBD1 TRBJ2-7 TRBV7-2 CASSLDRSTAYEQYF TGTGCCAGCAGCTTGGACAGGTCAACGGCCTACGAGCAGTACTTC
few NA TRBJ1-6 TRBV6-5 CASSDRPGNSPLHF TGTGCCAGCAGCGACAGGCCTGGTAATTCACCCCTCCACTTT
NA NA TRBJ2-7 TRBV21-1 CASSKTHGTGAYEQYF TGTGCCAGCAGCAAAACCCACGGGACAGGGGCTTACGAGCAGTACTTC
once NA TRBJ1-3 TRBV5-1 CASSLVPPGDSGNTIYF TGCGCCAGCAGCTTGGTTCCCCCAGGTGACTCTGGAAACACCATATATTTT
NA NA TRBJ1-1 TRBV10-3 CAISEGVSGSLVEAFF TGTGCCATCAGTGAGGGAGTCAGTGGAAGTCTTGTTGAAGCTTTCTTT
NA TRBD1 TRBJ1-2 TRBV7-2 CASRPGTADYGYTF TGTGCCAGCAGACCTGGGACAGCAGACTATGGCTACACCTTC
NA TRBD1 TRBJ2-5 TRBV29-1 CSVDRTGGETQYF TGCAGCGTTGACCGTACAGGGGGCGAGACCCAGTACTTC
NA TRBD1 TRBJ2-3 TRBV28 CASSQDRAGTDTQYF TGTGCCAGCAGTCAGGACAGGGCGGGCACAGATACGCAGTATTTT
NA TRBD2 TRBJ2-7 TRBV7-9 CASSPTSGTSADEQYF TGTGCCAGCAGCCCCACTTCCGGGACTAGCGCTGACGAGCAGTACTTC
NA NA TRBJ1-2 TRBV18 CASSPPGDYGYTF TGTGCCAGCTCACCACCAGGGGACTATGGCTACACCTTC
NA NA TRBJ2-3 TRBV7-8 CASSLMGGDTQYF TGTGCCAGCAGCTTAATGGGAGGAGATACGCAGTATTTT
NA NA TRBJ1-3 TRBV6-2/TRBV6-3 CASSYNGNSGNTIYF TGTGCCAGCAGTTACAACGGGAACTCTGGAAACACCATATATTTT
NA TRBD1 TRBJ2-5 TRBV10-1 CASRLCCRGRGETQYF TGCGCCAGCAGGCTATGCTGCAGGGGGCGCGGGGAGACCCAGTACTTC
NA TRBD1 TRBJ1-5 TRBV6-5 CASSLDRDPLQPQHF TGTGCCAGCAGTTTGGACAGGGATCCCCTTCAGCCCCAGCATTTT
NA TRBD1 TRBJ2-5 TRBV11-1 CASSLSTGGQETQYF TGTGCCAGCAGCTTATCCACAGGGGGCCAAGAGACCCAGTACTTC
NA TRBD2 TRBJ2-7 TRBV4-2 CASSQAGGRDEQYF TGTGCCAGCAGCCAAGCGGGAGGTAGGGACGAGCAGTACTTC
NA NA TRBJ2-5 TRBV7-2 CASSLWGLETQYF TGTGCCAGCAGCTTATGGGGGCTTGAGACCCAGTACTTC